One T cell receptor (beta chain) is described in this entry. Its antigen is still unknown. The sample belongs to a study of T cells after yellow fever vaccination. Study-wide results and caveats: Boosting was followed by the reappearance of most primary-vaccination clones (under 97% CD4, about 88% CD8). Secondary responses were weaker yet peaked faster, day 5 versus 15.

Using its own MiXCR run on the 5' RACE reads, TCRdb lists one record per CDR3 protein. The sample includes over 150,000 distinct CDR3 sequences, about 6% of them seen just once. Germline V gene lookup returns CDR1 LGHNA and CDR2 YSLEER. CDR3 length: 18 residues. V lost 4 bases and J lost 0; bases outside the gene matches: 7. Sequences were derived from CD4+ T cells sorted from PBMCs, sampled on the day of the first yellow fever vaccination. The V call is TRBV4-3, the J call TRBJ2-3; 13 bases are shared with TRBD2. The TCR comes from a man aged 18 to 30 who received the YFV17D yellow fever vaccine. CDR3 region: CASSRGTSGVLSTDTQYF. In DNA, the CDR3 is TGCGCCAGCAGCCGAGGGACTAGCGGGGTACTTAGCACAGATACGCAGTATTTT.